This T cell receptor beta chain stems from a study of shared clonotypes between healthy human individuals. On this clone: The identical CDR3 is also encoded by other nucleotide sequences in the sample.

Unsorted PBMC replicate PCRs used about 290 ng DNA, tens of thousands of T cell genomes. The unsorted PBMC sample used ten immunoSEQ deep assay plates. Clones were read by immunoSEQ multiplex PCR, and TCRdb kept only the in-frame ones, dropping some. The table shows some 510,000 clones, with 79% occurring only once. The germline gives CDR1 SGHRS, CDR2 YFSETQ. This CDR3 comprises 13 residues. Trimming removed 0 bases from V and 4 bases from J, with 7 bases in between. The chain has TRBV5-1 and TRBJ1-2; D might be TRBD1 (6 bases). This sequence originates from a middle-aged woman in good health. Some clones in this sample may be carry-over from other donors' samples. Sequencing used PBMCs. CDR3 DNA sequence: TGCGCCAGCAGCTTGGACAGGGTCTATGGCTACACCTTC. Translating gives CASSLDRVYGYTF. Together with reference TRBV5-1 and TRBJ1-2, the CDR3 gives the full variable domain: KAGVTQTPRYLIKTRGQQVTLSCSPISGHRSVSWYQQTPGQGLQFLFEYFSETQRNKGNFPGRFSGRQFSNSRSEMNVSTLELGDSALYLCASSLDRVYGYTFGSGTRLTVV.